Presented here are 25 T cell receptor beta chains from one specimen sequenced in a study of OX40 agonist ivuxolimab in advanced cancers. The table came from immunoSEQ multiplex PCR; TCRdb's copy has only in-frame clones and leaves some out. Among 65,000 to 90,000 clones listed, 80% to 90% were seen once. The sample was CD4+ or CD8+ T cells sorted from blood, taken in a trial of the OX40 agonist ivuxolimab. Source of these receptors: an adult with an advanced solid tumor such as melanoma, head and neck, liver or kidney cancer.

The genes are TRBV13 and TRBJ2-7; 11 bases are a match to TRBD2. The J segment lost 5 bases and the V segment lost 7 bases, leaving 4 bases of the junction unmatched. Germline values: CDR1 PRHDT, CDR2 FYEKMQ (reference sequence). The CDR3 contains 13 residues. CDR3: CASTPLAGDEQYF. CDR3 nucleotide sequence: TGTGCCAGCACCCCACTAGCGGGGGACGAGCAGTACTTC.

The chain has TRBV27 and TRBJ2-4; D ambiguous. CDR1 is MNHEY, CDR2 SMNVEV, per germline (reference sequence). The CDR3 runs 15 residues. Trimming cost V 3 bases and J 0 bases, with 9 bases left between them. The CDR3 is CASSLSLLAKNIQYF. DNA of the CDR3: TGTGCCAGCAGTTTGAGTCTCCTAGCCAAAAACATTCAGTACTTC.

The chain couples TRBV27 to TRBJ2-7, with 8 positions matching TRBD2. Germline V gene sequence: CDR1 MNHEY, CDR2 SMNVEV (reference sequence). CDR3 size: 16 residues. Trimming took 5 bases from V and 4 from J; bases not matched to a gene: 13. The CDR3 spells CASSTPRAGGAYEQYF. As DNA, the CDR3 is TGTGCCAGCAGTACACCAAGGGCGGGAGGTGCATACGAGCAGTACTTC.

The chain's CDR3 is CASSRLAGGPEQYF. CDR3 coding DNA: TGTGCCAGCAGCCGACTAGCGGGAGGGCCCGAGCAGTACTTC. V is TRBV6-1 and J is TRBJ2-7, with TRBD2 matching 14 bases. The V and J ends lost 6 bases and 6 bases, in that order; junction bases with no gene match: 4. There are 14 residues in the CDR3. Germline V CDR1 and CDR2: MNHNS, SASEGT.

This rearrangement joins TRBV19 to TRBJ1-6, with D uncertain. Between the trimmed V and J ends, which lost 8 bases and 9 bases, there was a span of 14 bases. The V gene's germline CDR1 is LNHDA and CDR2 SQIVND (reference sequence). This CDR3 has 13 residues. In DNA form, the CDR3 reads TGTGCCAGTGGAAGGGCGGAGGGTTCACCCCTCCACTTT. Translating gives CASGRAEGSPLHF.

The V gene is TRBV29-1, the J gene TRBJ2-3, with D possibly TRBD2 on 6 matching bases. Between the trimmed V and J ends, which lost 6 bases and 0 bases, there was a span of 16 bases. The CDR3 runs to 15 residues. Per the germline V gene, CDR1 is SQVTM and CDR2 is ANQGSEA. The CDR3 nucleotides are TGCAGCGTCGAGGGGACTGGGGCTAGCACAGATACGCAGTATTTT. Translation: CSVEGTGASTDTQYF.

The chain recombines TRBV30 with TRBJ1-1, with D uncertain. The ends were cut back, 7 bases at V and 6 bases at J, with 24 bases in the middle. The CDR3 has 15 residues. Germline CDR1 and CDR2: GTSNPN and SVGIG (reference sequence). CDR3 sequence (DNA): TGTGCCTTCCGGGTCTCTCAAAGCGGGTACGCTGAAGCTTTCTTT. Its protein is CAFRVSQSGYAEAFF.

This clone showed up just once. The CDR3 region has the DNA TGTGCCAGCAGCTTAGGGCTAGCGGGGGCCACAGATACGCAGTATTTT. Translation gives CASSLGLAGATDTQYF. This rearrangement joins TRBV7-3 to TRBJ2-3, with 10 bases aligning to TRBD2. The ends lost 2 bases at V and 2 bases at J; junction bases unmatched: 4. This CDR3 has 16 amino acids. Germline assignment: CDR1 SGHTA and CDR2 FQGTGA.

The chain combines TRBV28 with TRBJ1-2, with D unclear. The CDR3 covers 14 residues. Trimming cost V 3 bases and J 0 bases, with 8 bases left between them. Germline assignment: CDR1 MDHEN and CDR2 SYDVKM. The chain's CDR3 is CASSFLVTNYGYTF. The CDR3 nucleotides read TGTGCCAGCAGTTTCCTCGTTACTAACTATGGCTACACCTTC.

V usage is TRBV6-5 and J usage is TRBJ2-5; D remains ambiguous. The V end lost 0 bases, the J end lost 5 bases, and 13 bases lay between the germline ends. In germline, CDR1 is MNHEY, CDR2 SVGAGI. There are 15 residues in the CDR3. Here the CDR3 reads CASSYSSRWAETQYF. The CDR3 DNA follows: TGTGCCAGCAGTTACTCGTCGCGTTGGGCGGAGACCCAGTACTTC.

This clone was counted only a few times. This chain connects TRBV19 to TRBJ2-7; D is possibly TRBD1 or TRBD2 (5 bases each). Germline V gene lookup returns CDR1 LNHDA and CDR2 SQIVND (reference sequence). The CDR3 has 13 amino acids. V was trimmed by 3 bases and J by 4 bases, leaving 10 bases between them. Here the CDR3 reads CASSIWGRYEQYF. CDR3 DNA: TGTGCCAGTAGTATTTGGGGACGTTACGAGCAGTACTTC.

This chain connects TRBV11-2 to TRBJ1-5; 9 nucleotides align to TRBD1. CDR1 and CDR2 (germline): SGHAT, FQNNGV. This CDR3 is 15 amino acids long. The ends lost 3 bases at V and 10 bases at J; junction bases unmatched: 10. The CDR3 here is CASSFRGDRVYPQHF. CDR3 DNA sequence: TGTGCCAGCAGCTTTAGAGGGGACAGGGTTTACCCCCAGCATTTT.

The rearrangement uses TRBV7-2 and TRBJ1-1; no firm D call. The germline V gene encodes CDR1 SGHTA and CDR2 FQGNSA. CDR3 length: 14 amino acids. Trimming removed 0 bases from V and 2 bases from J, with 7 bases in between. The DNA for the CDR3 is TGTGCCAGCAGCTTAGCCCAGATTAACACTGAAGCTTTCTTT. Residues: CASSLAQINTEAFF.

This sequence joins TRBV2 and TRBJ1-5; TRBD1 aligns across 8 bases. The V segment lost 7 bases and the J segment 3 bases; nucleotides outside the gene matches: 5. The CDR3 spans 14 residues. Germline V gives CDR1 SNHLY, CDR2 FYNNEI. The CDR3 loop is CASTLDRDNQPQHF. The CDR3 DNA reads as TGTGCCAGCACCTTGGACAGGGACAATCAGCCCCAGCATTTT.

The chain employs TRBV19 and TRBJ2-2, with 9 bases fitting TRBD2. The germline V gene has CDR1 LNHDA and CDR2 SQIVND (reference sequence). V shed 6 bases and J 4 bases; nucleotides not matched to a gene: 3. The CDR3 consists of 14 residues. This CDR3 reads CASRGTSRTGELFF. The CDR3 DNA sequence: TGTGCCAGTAGAGGGACTAGCCGCACCGGGGAGCTGTTTTTT.

This chain uses TRBV5-6 with TRBJ1-3, with 9 bases identical to TRBD1. The CDR3 length is 16 residues. CDR1 and CDR2 from the germline V gene are SGHDT and YYEEEE. V shed 2 bases, J shed 5 bases, and the junction held 8 bases outside the gene matches. CDR3 coding DNA: TGTGCCAGCAGCTTAACACCCGGACAGGGGAGAAACACCATATATTTT. It codes for CASSLTPGQGRNTIYF.

The chain recombines TRBV7-2 with TRBJ2-1; the D is unclear. The CDR3 totals 14 residues. Between the trimmed V and J ends, which lost 4 bases and 1 base, there was a span of 8 bases. Germline CDR1 is SGHTA and CDR2 is FQGNSA. The DNA of the CDR3 is TGTGCCAGCAGCTCCGACTCTTCCTACAATGAGCAGTTCTTC. It codes for CASSSDSSYNEQFF.

The chain recombines TRBV18 with TRBJ2-3; TRBD2 aligns across 8 bases. Per germline, CDR1 KGHSH and CDR2 LQKENI. After removal of 2 bases from V and 2 bases from J, the junction contained 3 bases not matched to a gene. The CDR3 runs to 15 residues. In DNA, the CDR3 is TGTGCCAGCTCACCAAGCGGGGGCAACACAGATACGCAGTATTTT. Protein: CASSPSGGNTDTQYF.

This sequence joins TRBV5-1 and TRBJ2-2; no reliable D call. Germline V gene sequence: CDR1 SGHRS, CDR2 YFSETQ. The length of the CDR3 is 15 residues. V was shortened by 3 bases and J by 4 bases, with 13 bases between the two germline ends. The CDR3 protein is CASSSSLGSTGELFF. The CDR3 DNA reads TGCGCCAGCAGCTCATCCCTAGGGTCCACCGGGGAGCTGTTTTTT.

A word on this clone: Other DNA sequences in this specimen translate into the identical CDR3. The chain uses TRBV27 and TRBJ2-1, with D unresolved. The CDR3 consists of 12 residues. Germline lookup yields CDR1 MNHEY and CDR2 SMNVEV (reference sequence). The V gene lost 1 base and the J gene lost 6 bases, with 4 bases spanning the gap. The CDR3 here is CASSLYGNEQFF. CDR3 nucleotides: TGTGCCAGCAGTTTATATGGCAATGAGCAGTTCTTC.

The gene calls are TRBV30 and TRBJ2-5, with TRBD2 identical over 10 bases. The CDR3 runs to 14 residues. After removal of 3 bases from V and 5 bases from J, the junction contained 6 bases not matched to a gene. Germline V gives CDR1 GTSNPN, CDR2 SVGIG (reference sequence). The CDR3 region is CAWRTSGGAETQYF. The CDR3, as DNA: TGTGCCTGGAGGACCAGCGGGGGGGCCGAGACCCAGTACTTC.

The chain is built from TRBV27 and TRBJ1-1; TRBD1 aligns across 12 bases. CDR1 is MNHEY, CDR2 SMNVEV, per germline (reference sequence). The J segment lost 5 bases and the V segment lost 6 bases, leaving 7 bases of the junction unmatched. The CDR3 has 15 amino acids. The CDR3 is CASSIGTGGVTEAFF. The CDR3 DNA sequence: TGTGCCAGCAGCATAGGGACAGGGGGCGTTACTGAAGCTTTCTTT.

The J gene is TRBJ1-5, the V gene TRBV5-3; D unresolved. TRBV5-3 has ORF status, its function being uncertain. The V end lost 4 bases, the J end lost 3 bases, and 11 bases lay between the germline ends. The CDR3 is 14 amino acids. The CDR3 coding sequence is TGTGCCAGAAGCCCTAGACGGAACAATCAGCCCCAGCATTTT. Amino acid sequence: CARSPRRNNQPQHF.

The rearrangement uses TRBV9 and TRBJ1-3; tentative D call: TRBD1 (5 bases). Germline-derived CDR1 and CDR2 are SGDLS and YYNGEE. The CDR3 consists of 16 residues. V dropped 3 bases and J dropped 0 bases, with 13 bases sitting between them. Written as DNA, the CDR3 is TGTGCCAGCAGCGCCCGGGGGGTAGACTCTGGAAACACCATATATTTT. Residues: CASSARGVDSGNTIYF.

The chain combines TRBV10-1 with TRBJ2-3; D gene uncertain. This CDR3 region has 13 residues. In germline, CDR1 is WNHNN, CDR2 SYGVQD (reference sequence). The germline V and J ends were trimmed by 6 bases and 11 bases, with 18 bases remaining between them. The CDR3 protein is CASSVDGNLGQYF. The CDR3 DNA sequence: TGCGCCAGCAGCGTCGACGGAAACTTGGGGCAGTATTTT.